This T cell receptor beta chain appears in the sequencing data of a study of Graves' ophthalmopathy and Graves' hyperthyroidism. As for the study in general: Peripheral blood sampling preceded any treatment and occurred at initial diagnosis.

Amplification targeted the TCR beta CDR3 regions, with RNA transcripts as the source material. Second-round multiplex PCR came after a first-round RT-PCR that employed HTBI primers. TCRdb analysed the multiplex PCR reads with MiXCR anew, one entry per CDR3 protein. The data contain approximately 410,000 distinct CDR3 sequences, over 15% of them singletons. Study outcomes and limitations: Detected in blood as well were most expanded thyroid clonotypes with frequency above 0.001. For separating ophthalmopathy from stable hyperthyroidism, a 13-signature model gave about 90% sensitivity and 81.08% specificity.

This clonotype was observed at least ten times. The antigen is undetermined. As diagnostic evidence, clinical symptoms, serum thyroxine, TRAb, thyroid ultrasound and orbital computed tomography were relied upon. Sample: peripheral blood. This TCR derives from a woman aged 18-35 years with stable Graves' hyperthyroidism.

CDR3 in amino acids: CASSQAGQGQETQYF. The CDR3 bases are TGTGCCAGTAGTCAAGCGGGACAGGGCCAAGAGACCCAGTACTTC. The chain recombines TRBV19 with TRBJ2-5; 9 nucleotides align to TRBD1. The ends lost 5 bases at V and 1 base at J; junction bases unmatched: 5. Germline CDR1 LNHDA, CDR2 SQIVND (reference sequence). CDR3 length: 15 amino acids.